One sample yielded the 2 T cell receptor beta chains listed below, sequenced in a study of T cell repertoires in cytomegalovirus infection. TCRdb reprocessed the reads via MiXCR and lists one record per CDR3 protein. Among roughly 760,000 distinct CDR3 sequences listed, roughly a third were seen once. Material: PBMCs. Source of these receptors: a human donor in good health (CMV status not recorded). Some clones in this sample may be carry-over from other donors' samples.

The J gene is TRBJ1-1, the V gene TRBV20-1; no reliable D call. CDR1 DFQATT and CDR2 SNEGSKA come from the germline V gene (reference sequence). The CDR3 is 12 amino acids. The CDR3 DNA sequence: TGCAGCGCGGGTGGATGGAACACTGAAGCTTTCTTT. Amino acid sequence: CSAGGWNTEAFF.

CDR3 in amino acids: CASSPRDSADQPQHF. In DNA form, the CDR3 reads TGTGCCAGTAGTCCACGGGACAGCGCTGATCAGCCCCAGCATTTT. The V and J genes are TRBV19 and TRBJ1-5, with 7 bases that match TRBD1. Per the germline V gene, CDR1 is LNHDA and CDR2 is SQIVND (reference sequence). CDR3 length equals 15 residues. The J segment lost 5 bases and the V segment lost 5 bases, leaving 9 bases of the junction unmatched.